This is a list of T cell receptor beta chains from one sample in a study of T cell repertoires in cytomegalovirus infection. TCRdb reprocessed the reads with MiXCR, giving one entry per CDR3 protein. The table has more than 45,000 distinct CDR3 sequences, roughly 20% seen once. Their antigens remain unidentified. The sequenced sample was CD8+ T cells from cultured PBMCs, obtained from culture after CMV antigen stimulation. These receptors were taken from a human donor in good health (CMV status not recorded). Some clones in this sample may be carry-over from other donors' samples. Both conserved end residues are part of each CDR3. The D gene is left open where the match is weak. Only part of the rows carry a size: once, few, many, or a class if the clone is expanded.

D gene: TRBD1; V gene: TRBV7-2; CDR3 length: 14; J gene: TRBJ1-1; clone size: .; CDR3 DNA: TGTGCCAGCTCAGGGGGCTTATTGAACACTGAAGCTTTCTTT; CDR3 protein: CASSGGLLNTEAFF
D gene: .; V gene: TRBV7-2; CDR3 length: 14; J gene: TRBJ1-1; clone size: .; CDR3 DNA: TGTGCCAGCAGCTTACGGCAGTTGGACACTGAAGCTTTCTTT; CDR3 protein: CASSLRQLDTEAFF
D gene: .; V gene: TRBV7-8; CDR3 length: 15; J gene: TRBJ1-2; clone size: few; CDR3 DNA: TGTGCCAGCACCCCATCCTGGGAGAGGGGCTATGGCTACACCTTC; CDR3 protein: CASTPSWERGYGYTF
D gene: .; V gene: TRBV18; CDR3 length: 12; J gene: TRBJ1-1; clone size: many; CDR3 DNA: TGTGCCAGCTCACCAGGGTCCCCTGAAGCTTTCTTT; CDR3 protein: CASSPGSPEAFF
D gene: TRBD1; V gene: TRBV7-2; CDR3 length: 20; J gene: TRBJ1-6; clone size: many; CDR3 DNA: TGTGCCAGCAGCCCAAGTCTGTGGGACAGGGGTCTTATAGTTAATTCACCCCTCCACTTT; CDR3 protein: CASSPSLWDRGLIVNSPLHF
D gene: TRBD2; V gene: TRBV10-3; CDR3 length: 13; J gene: TRBJ2-7; clone size: .; CDR3 DNA: TGTGCCACCGGGACTAGCGAAGACTACGAGCAGTACTTC; CDR3 protein: CATGTSEDYEQYF
D gene: .; V gene: TRBV27; CDR3 length: 15; J gene: TRBJ2-7; clone size: few; CDR3 DNA: TGTGCCAGCAGTCCCTCGGGGCAGGGGTCCTACGAGCAGTACTTC; CDR3 protein: CASSPSGQGSYEQYF
D gene: .; V gene: TRBV6-2/TRBV6-3; CDR3 length: 12; J gene: TRBJ2-1; clone size: .; CDR3 DNA: TGTGCCAGCAGTTACTCCTACAATGAGCAGTTCTTC; CDR3 protein: CASSYSYNEQFF
D gene: .; V gene: TRBV7-2; CDR3 length: 14; J gene: TRBJ2-3; clone size: .; CDR3 DNA: TGTGCCAGCAGCCGAGGCAGCAGCACAGATACGCAGTATTTT; CDR3 protein: CASSRGSSTDTQYF
D gene: .; V gene: TRBV27; CDR3 length: 15; J gene: TRBJ2-1; clone size: .; CDR3 DNA: TGTGCCAGCAGTTTATCCCAGCCTCCATACAATGAGCAGTTCTTC; CDR3 protein: CASSLSQPPYNEQFF
D gene: TRBD1; V gene: TRBV7-9; CDR3 length: 14; J gene: TRBJ2-5; clone size: few; CDR3 DNA: TGTGCCAGCAGCATGGGACAGCTCCAGGAGACCCAGTACTTC; CDR3 protein: CASSMGQLQETQYF
D gene: .; V gene: TRBV7-9; CDR3 length: 16; J gene: TRBJ2-7; clone size: .; CDR3 DNA: TGTGCCAGCAGCCCCCCCCGGCAGCGAGTGGAGGACGAGCAGTACTTC; CDR3 protein: CASSPPRQRVEDEQYF
D gene: TRBD1; V gene: TRBV18; CDR3 length: 16; J gene: TRBJ1-5; clone size: .; CDR3 DNA: TGTGCCAGCTCACCCCTTGGACAGGGAGGCAATCAGCCCCAGCATTTT; CDR3 protein: CASSPLGQGGNQPQHF
D gene: .; V gene: TRBV7-8; CDR3 length: 14; J gene: TRBJ2-1; clone size: .; CDR3 DNA: TGTGCCAGCAGCTCATTAGCCGGCAGCGATGAGCAGTTCTTC; CDR3 protein: CASSSLAGSDEQFF
D gene: .; V gene: TRBV6-2/TRBV6-3; CDR3 length: 12; J gene: TRBJ1-2; clone size: many; CDR3 DNA: TGTGCCAGCAGTTACGGGGCGCAAGGCTACACCTTC; CDR3 protein: CASSYGAQGYTF
D gene: .; V gene: TRBV7-9; CDR3 length: 14; J gene: TRBJ2-1; clone size: .; CDR3 DNA: TGTGCCAGCAGCTTAGAGAATACGCACGATGAGCAGTTCTTC; CDR3 protein: CASSLENTHDEQFF
D gene: TRBD1; V gene: TRBV7-9; CDR3 length: 14; J gene: TRBJ2-2; clone size: many; CDR3 DNA: TGTGCCATCTGGACAGGGCTGTACACCGGGGAGCTGTTTTTT; CDR3 protein: CAIWTGLYTGELFF
D gene: .; V gene: TRBV7-3; CDR3 length: 15; J gene: TRBJ2-4; clone size: few; CDR3 DNA: TGTGCCAGCAGCCCGGGGGTTTTGGGCCAAAACATTCAGTACTTC; CDR3 protein: CASSPGVLGQNIQYF
D gene: .; V gene: TRBV7-2; CDR3 length: 15; J gene: TRBJ1-2; clone size: few; CDR3 DNA: TGTGCCAGCAGCTTAGAATTCCGGGAGTTATATGGCTACACCTTC; CDR3 protein: CASSLEFRELYGYTF
D gene: .; V gene: TRBV6-1; CDR3 length: 17; J gene: TRBJ2-1; clone size: .; CDR3 DNA: TGTGCCAGCAGTGAAGGGTCCAATTGGGGCTCCTACAATGAGCAGTTCTTC; CDR3 protein: CASSEGSNWGSYNEQFF
D gene: TRBD1; V gene: TRBV7-9; CDR3 length: 14; J gene: TRBJ1-6; clone size: .; CDR3 DNA: TGTGCCAGCCGCTCGGGACAGAATGATTCACCCCTCCACTTT; CDR3 protein: CASRSGQNDSPLHF
D gene: .; V gene: TRBV7-2; CDR3 length: 12; J gene: TRBJ2-4; clone size: many; CDR3 DNA: TGTGCCAGCACCCCCGAGGGGCGCGCACAGTACTTC; CDR3 protein: CASTPEGRAQYF
D gene: .; V gene: TRBV7-2; CDR3 length: 13; J gene: TRBJ2-7; clone size: few; CDR3 DNA: TGTGCCAGCAGCTTCTTCGGGGGTTACGAGCAGTACTTC; CDR3 protein: CASSFFGGYEQYF
D gene: .; V gene: TRBV2; CDR3 length: 10; J gene: TRBJ1-1; clone size: few; CDR3 DNA: TGTGCCAGCAGGGGAAGTCGAGCTTTCTTT; CDR3 protein: CASRGSRAFF
D gene: .; V gene: TRBV2; CDR3 length: 14; J gene: TRBJ1-1; clone size: .; CDR3 DNA: TGTGCCAGCAGTGCCGGCGGCTGGGGGACTGAAGCTTTCTTT; CDR3 protein: CASSAGGWGTEAFF
D gene: TRBD1; V gene: TRBV7-6; CDR3 length: 16; J gene: TRBJ1-1; clone size: many; CDR3 DNA: TGTGCCAGCAGCTTAAGGGGGCGGGACAGCGGCACTGAAGCTTTCTTT; CDR3 protein: CASSLRGRDSGTEAFF
D gene: TRBD2; V gene: TRBV7-6; CDR3 length: 15; J gene: TRBJ2-2; clone size: .; CDR3 DNA: TGTGCCAGCAGTTGGACTAGCGGGGCGTCCGGGGAGCTGTTTTTT; CDR3 protein: CASSWTSGASGELFF
D gene: .; V gene: TRBV11-2; CDR3 length: 15; J gene: TRBJ1-1; clone size: .; CDR3 DNA: TGTGCCAGCAGCTTATCCCCCCAGGGGCTATTAGAAACTTTCTTT; CDR3 protein: CASSLSPQGLLETFF
D gene: .; V gene: TRBV29-1; CDR3 length: 12; J gene: TRBJ2-2; clone size: .; CDR3 DNA: TGCAGCGTGGAACGTGGGGGCGGGGAGCTGTTTTTT; CDR3 protein: CSVERGGGELFF
D gene: TRBD2; V gene: TRBV7-8; CDR3 length: 18; J gene: TRBJ2-7; clone size: .; CDR3 DNA: TGTGCCAGCAGCTTAGCGAGGACTAGCGGGACTTCCACTACGAGGCAGTACTTC; CDR3 protein: CASSLARTSGTSTTRQYF
D gene: .; V gene: TRBV11-2; CDR3 length: 16; J gene: TRBJ2-5; clone size: few; CDR3 DNA: TGTGCCAGCAGCTCCGGCCCTGACAGTGACCAAGAGACCCAGTACTTC; CDR3 protein: CASSSGPDSDQETQYF
D gene: .; V gene: TRBV6-1; CDR3 length: 15; J gene: TRBJ1-2; clone size: once; CDR3 DNA: TGTGCCAGCAGTTACACGCTTGGGGCCGACTATGGCTACACCTTC; CDR3 protein: CASSYTLGADYGYTF
D gene: TRBD2; V gene: TRBV5-6; CDR3 length: 18; J gene: TRBJ2-5; clone size: .; CDR3 DNA: TGTGCCAGCAGCCAGAGACTAGCGGGAGTGAGAAGGCAAGAGACCCAGTACTTC; CDR3 protein: CASSQRLAGVRRQETQYF
D gene: .; V gene: TRBV7-6; CDR3 length: 15; J gene: TRBJ1-4; clone size: few; CDR3 DNA: TGTGCCAGCAGCCTCGGCAAGGCAGATAATGAAAAACTGTTTTTT; CDR3 protein: CASSLGKADNEKLFF
D gene: TRBD1; V gene: TRBV4-3; CDR3 length: 14; J gene: TRBJ1-1; clone size: .; CDR3 DNA: TGCGCCAGCAGCCAATTGGACAGGGCGGCTGAAGCTTTCTTT; CDR3 protein: CASSQLDRAAEAFF
D gene: .; V gene: TRBV6-2/TRBV6-3; CDR3 length: 16; J gene: TRBJ2-3; clone size: .; CDR3 DNA: TGTGCCAGCAGTTACATGGAGGGCCGGAGCACAGATACGCAGTATTTT; CDR3 protein: CASSYMEGRSTDTQYF
D gene: .; V gene: TRBV7-9; CDR3 length: 13; J gene: TRBJ2-4; clone size: .; CDR3 DNA: TGTGCCAGCAGTGGCCTCGGCGTTGGCATTCAGTACTTC; CDR3 protein: CASSGLGVGIQYF
D gene: .; V gene: TRBV18; CDR3 length: 15; J gene: TRBJ1-1; clone size: .; CDR3 DNA: TGTGCCAGCTCACCGGGGACTGACTTGAACACTGAAGCTTTCTTT; CDR3 protein: CASSPGTDLNTEAFF
D gene: TRBD1; V gene: TRBV6-2/TRBV6-3; CDR3 length: 16; J gene: TRBJ2-1; clone size: few; CDR3 DNA: TGTGCCAGCAGCTCCGGGACAGGGGGCTTTGGCAATGAGCAGTTCTTC; CDR3 protein: CASSSGTGGFGNEQFF
D gene: .; V gene: TRBV6-1; CDR3 length: 15; J gene: TRBJ2-3; clone size: few; CDR3 DNA: TGTGCCAGCAGTGAAGCTGGGTTCCGACCAGATACGCAGTATTTT; CDR3 protein: CASSEAGFRPDTQYF
D gene: TRBD2; V gene: TRBV7-2; CDR3 length: 15; J gene: TRBJ2-7; clone size: .; CDR3 DNA: TGTGCCAGCAGCTCTCCTCCTAGCGGCTCCTACGAGCAGTACTTC; CDR3 protein: CASSSPPSGSYEQYF
D gene: TRBD2; V gene: TRBV7-2; CDR3 length: 16; J gene: TRBJ2-7; clone size: .; CDR3 DNA: TGTGCCAGCAGCGTCAGGACTAGCGGGGGAGTGTACGAGCAGTACTTC; CDR3 protein: CASSVRTSGGVYEQYF
D gene: TRBD1; V gene: TRBV7-6; CDR3 length: 14; J gene: TRBJ1-5; clone size: few; CDR3 DNA: TGTGCCAGCAGCAGGGGGCTCGGCAATCAGCCCCAGCATTTT; CDR3 protein: CASSRGLGNQPQHF
D gene: .; V gene: TRBV10-1; CDR3 length: 14; J gene: TRBJ2-1; clone size: .; CDR3 DNA: TGCGCCAGCAGTGAGCCTGGACTGGGCGATGAGCAGTTCTTC; CDR3 protein: CASSEPGLGDEQFF
D gene: .; V gene: TRBV7-2; CDR3 length: 11; J gene: TRBJ2-3; clone size: few; CDR3 DNA: TGTGCCAGCAGCCTCTTAGATACGCAGTATTTT; CDR3 protein: CASSLLDTQYF
D gene: TRBD1; V gene: TRBV6-2/TRBV6-3; CDR3 length: 17; J gene: TRBJ2-7; clone size: few; CDR3 DNA: TGTGCCAGCCGTTGGGTTGAAGGACAGGATGGAACCTACGAGCAGTACTTC; CDR3 protein: CASRWVEGQDGTYEQYF
D gene: .; V gene: TRBV4-3; CDR3 length: 15; J gene: TRBJ2-1; clone size: .; CDR3 DNA: TGCGCCAGCAGCCAAGATATCGGGGACAACAATGAGCAGTTCTTC; CDR3 protein: CASSQDIGDNNEQFF
D gene: TRBD1; V gene: TRBV7-9; CDR3 length: 17; J gene: TRBJ2-7; clone size: .; CDR3 DNA: TGTGCCAGCAGCTTAGAGCCCCGGGACAGGGGGGCCTACGAGCAGTACTTC; CDR3 protein: CASSLEPRDRGAYEQYF
D gene: .; V gene: TRBV7-2; CDR3 length: 16; J gene: TRBJ2-1; clone size: .; CDR3 DNA: TGTGCCAGCAGCTGGGGTCCCCAGGTATCTTACAATGAGCAGTTCTTC; CDR3 protein: CASSWGPQVSYNEQFF